This T cell receptor beta chain was identified during a study of T cells in Graves' hyperthyroidism and ophthalmopathy. Study outcomes and limitations: Most clonotypes expanded in thyroid above 0.001 were likewise present in blood. In validation, the model predicted ophthalmopathy. These predictions came a median about 6 months before onset.

As for this clonotype: The antigen remains undetermined.

Exclusion followed for patients with uncontrolled infection, other autoimmune disease, pregnancy or lactation. The authors took PBMCs from 9.5 to 10 ml fresh peripheral blood. TCR beta CDR3 sequences were amplified from RNA transcripts. HTBI primers were employed in a first-round RT-PCR of the TCR CDR3. MiXCR, applied by TCRdb to the multiplex PCR reads, yields one record per CDR3 protein. The sample yields fewer than 750,000 distinct CDR3 sequences, 14% to 15% seen once. The receptor was isolated from a woman in her forties with Graves' ophthalmopathy. The sequencing sample was made of blood.

The CDR3 spells CASSLDGGMNTEAFF. The DNA for the CDR3 is TGTGCCAGCAGTTTGGACGGCGGCATGAACACTGAAGCTTTCTTT. This chain connects TRBV7-9 to TRBJ1-1; D is unclear. V lost 6 bases, J lost 0 bases, and 14 bases lay in between. The CDR3 contains 15 residues. Germline values: CDR1 SEHNR, CDR2 FQNEAQ (reference sequence).